This TCR beta chain stems from a study of blood T cell repertoires in COVID-19. This clone was seen once. Methods used by the authors: Reference gene primer amplification gave nucleated cell count estimates. Libraries were prepared by immunoSEQ multiplex PCR; TCRdb keeps only in-frame clonotypes and omits some of them. V, J and clone size are taken as reported in that table, and D and trimming were inferred from the DNA itself. The profile shows 300,000 to 450,000 clones, roughly 86% of them singletons. The CDR3 sequence is 16 residues long. V lost 3 bases and J lost 3, with 16 bases in between. CDR1 is SEHNR, CDR2 FQNEAQ, per germline (reference sequence).

Material for sequencing was peripheral blood. The chain recombines TRBV7-9 with TRBJ2-3; D possibly corresponds to TRBD2 (6 bases). The receptor was isolated from a human donor in a cohort sampled during active COVID-19. As DNA, the CDR3 is TGTGCCAGCAGCTTCGGCCAGGGCCGGGGGACAGATACGCAGTATTTT. The encoded protein is CASSFGQGRGTDTQYF.